This T cell receptor (beta chain) derives from a study of T-cell reconstitution after alpha-beta-depleted transplantation in children. The authors prepared the TCRbeta library with unique molecular identifiers. In TCRdb, the PCR reads were re-called with MiXCR into one record per CDR3 protein. The sample holds hundreds of thousands of distinct CDR3 sequences; over 10% are singletons and the top ten take about 2.2%. Trimming stripped 0 bases from V and 2 bases from J, with 13 bases between. Germline assignment: CDR1 ENHRY and CDR2 SYGVKD. CDR3 length: 16 amino acids. There are a few counts of this clonotype.

This clonotype originated in a male patient aged 5 to 17 who had a stem cell transplant for acute myeloid leukemia, so the T cells may come from the graft donor. The sequencing used PBMCs, mostly from graft donor cells, collected 360 days after TCRalphabeta/CD19-depleted stem cell transplant. The chain carries TRBV10-3 and TRBJ2-5, with no clear D. CDR3 in DNA: TGTGCCATCAGTGAGTCGGTCCCAATGAAACAAGAGACCCAGTACTTC. Translating gives CAISESVPMKQETQYF.